This is a list of T cell receptor beta chains from one sample in a study of shared clonotypes between healthy human individuals. Assay: immunoSEQ multiplex PCR; the TCRdb copy retains only in-frame clones and omits some. The top ten clones hold under 0.15% of a sample with about 2 million clones, roughly 96% of them seen once. The sequencing input was naive CD4+ T cells sorted from blood. The receptors were gathered from a young man in good health. CDR3s include the opening cysteine and the closing phenylalanine or tryptophan. A D gene is named only where the DNA matches it firmly. Only some rows state a clone size, as once, few, many or a class for expanded clones.

V	size	J	D	CDR3	DNA
TRBV7-9	-	TRBJ2-1	-	CASSLGRGSYNEQFF	TGTGCCAGCAGCCTCGGCCGGGGCAGCTACAATGAGCAGTTCTTC
TRBV5-5	many	TRBJ1-2	-	CASSLDRVYYTF	TGTGCCAGCAGCTTGGACAGGGTATACTACACCTTC
TRBV5-1	-	TRBJ1-2	-	CASSLEVGAYGYTF	TGCGCCAGCAGCTTGGAGGTAGGGGCTTATGGCTACACCTTC
TRBV11-2	-	TRBJ2-7	TRBD2	CASRLIAGGAYEQYF	TGTGCCAGCAGACTGATAGCGGGAGGCGCCTACGAGCAGTACTTC
TRBV6-1	-	TRBJ1-2	TRBD1	CASNLIGQGSGYTF	TGTGCCAGCAACCTTATAGGACAGGGAAGTGGCTACACCTTC
TRBV11-2	-	TRBJ2-1	TRBD1	CASSSREGGRNEQFF	TGTGCCAGCAGCTCCCGTGAAGGGGGCAGGAATGAGCAGTTCTTC
TRBV19	-	TRBJ2-7	TRBD2	CASRPAGASGYEQYF	TGTGCCAGTAGACCCGCAGGAGCTAGCGGGTACGAGCAGTACTTC
TRBV7-9	-	TRBJ1-4	-	CASRGSHNEKLFF	TGTGCCAGCAGGGGCAGCCACAATGAAAAACTGTTTTTT
TRBV6-1	-	TRBJ2-7	-	CASSEARYGQYF	TGTGCCAGCAGTGAAGCCCGCTACGGGCAGTACTTC
TRBV11-3	once	TRBJ2-2	-	CASSRSWSGELFF	TGTGCCAGCAGCCGCTCCTGGTCCGGGGAGCTGTTTTTT
TRBV6-5	-	TRBJ1-6	TRBD1	CASRTGTDRPLHF	TGTGCCAGCAGGACCGGGACAGACCGACCCCTCCACTTT
TRBV5-4	once	TRBJ1-1	-	CASSLYYYTEAFF	TGTGCCAGCAGCTTGTACTACTACACTGAAGCTTTCTTT
TRBV19	-	TRBJ2-7	TRBD2	CASSIKAGVEQYF	TGTGCCAGTAGTATTAAGGCGGGGGTCGAGCAGTACTTC
TRBV21-1	-	TRBJ1-6	-	CASSKAQRSSPLHF	TGTGCCAGCAGCAAAGCGCAGAGGAGTTCACCCCTCCACTTT
TRBV6-1	-	TRBJ1-5	-	CASSAYSGAGSQPQHF	TGTGCCAGCAGTGCATATTCGGGGGCGGGGTCCCAGCCCCAGCATTTT
TRBV6-5	-	TRBJ1-2	-	CASRTGQSNYGYTF	TGTGCCAGCAGGACAGGACAGAGCAACTATGGCTACACCTTC
TRBV4-3	once	TRBJ2-2	-	CASSQVYRGTGELFF	TGCGCCAGCAGCCAAGTTTACAGAGGGACCGGGGAGCTGTTTTTT
TRBV28	-	TRBJ1-4	-	CASSSGTAEEKLFF	TGTGCCAGCAGTTCCGGGACGGCCGAGGAAAAACTGTTTTTT
TRBV5-4	-	TRBJ2-1	TRBD2	CASSPSGEHSQFF	TGTGCCAGCAGTCCAAGCGGGGAGCATTCGCAGTTCTTC
TRBV4-1	-	TRBJ2-7	-	CASSQDPWAFSSYEQYF	TGCGCCAGCAGCCAAGATCCTTGGGCCTTTTCCTCCTACGAGCAGTACTTC
TRBV5-1	-	TRBJ2-5	TRBD2	CASSLPSGAQETQYF	TGCGCCAGCAGCTTGCCTAGCGGGGCGCAAGAGACCCAGTACTTC
TRBV6-1	-	TRBJ2-7	-	CASSPRTGAKREQYF	TGTGCCAGCAGTCCTCGAACCGGGGCAAAGCGCGAGCAGTACTTC
TRBV11-2	-	TRBJ2-2	-	CASSPLQGVAGELFF	TGTGCCAGCAGCCCGCTCCAAGGGGTAGCCGGGGAGCTGTTTTTT
TRBV29-1	-	TRBJ2-7	-	CSVDRLFYEQYF	TGCAGCGTTGATAGGCTGTTCTACGAGCAGTACTTC
TRBV7-2	-	TRBJ2-7	-	CASSLRGRSYEQYF	TGTGCCAGCAGCTTGAGAGGGAGGTCCTACGAGCAGTACTTC
TRBV7-2	-	TRBJ2-2	-	CASSLEYLAVGELFF	TGTGCCAGCAGCTTAGAATACCTAGCAGTGGGGGAGCTGTTTTTT
TRBV7-9	-	TRBJ2-5	TRBD2	CASSFRGGIQETQYF	TGTGCCAGCAGCTTTCGCGGGGGGATCCAAGAGACCCAGTACTTC
TRBV4-3	-	TRBJ1-5	-	CASSIDGGGNQPQHF	TGCGCCAGCAGCATAGACGGGGGGGGCAATCAGCCCCAGCATTTT
TRBV6-5	-	TRBJ1-2	TRBD1	CASSVGTAYGYTF	TGTGCCAGCAGTGTCGGGACAGCCTATGGCTACACCTTC
TRBV2	-	TRBJ1-3	-	CASTGTSSGNTIYF	TGTGCCAGCACCGGGACAAGCTCTGGAAACACCATATATTTT
TRBV30	-	TRBJ2-3	-	CAYDRFTDTQYF	TGTGCCTACGACAGGTTCACAGATACGCAGTATTTT
TRBV6-5	-	TRBJ1-2	-	CASSYNQGGGYTF	TGTGCCAGCAGTTACAACCAGGGCGGTGGCTACACCTTC
TRBV25-1	-	TRBJ1-5	-	CASSESGQGNQPQHF	TGTGCCAGCAGTGAATCGGGACAAGGCAATCAGCCCCAGCATTTT
TRBV10-3	-	TRBJ2-1	TRBD2	CAISEPGTSAHNEQFF	TGTGCCATCAGTGAACCCGGGACTAGCGCCCACAATGAGCAGTTCTTC
TRBV18	-	TRBJ2-3	-	CASSLTGNDGDTQYF	TGTGCCAGCTCCTTGACAGGAAACGACGGAGATACGCAGTATTTT
TRBV6-5	-	TRBJ2-7	TRBD1	CASSAYGTGPYEQYF	TGTGCCAGCAGTGCCTACGGGACAGGGCCCTACGAGCAGTACTTC
TRBV6-5	once	TRBJ1-4	-	CASSYDHYLFF	TGTGCCAGCAGTTACGATCACTACCTGTTTTTT
TRBV29-1	-	TRBJ1-5	-	CSVGDGQPQHF	TGCAGCGTTGGTGACGGACAGCCCCAGCATTTT
TRBV5-1	-	TRBJ2-5	-	CASSPTKGQETQYF	TGCGCCAGCAGCCCGACGAAAGGGCAAGAGACCCAGTACTTC
TRBV30	-	TRBJ1-5	-	CAWSLQGSNQPQHF	TGTGCCTGGAGTTTACAGGGCTCCAATCAGCCCCAGCATTTT
TRBV5-1	-	TRBJ1-1	-	CASSTTDTEAFF	TGCGCCAGCAGCACGACAGACACTGAAGCTTTCTTT
TRBV4-3	-	TRBJ1-2	-	CASSQDRVPHGYTF	TGCGCCAGCAGCCAAGATAGGGTCCCCCATGGCTACACCTTC
TRBV5-6	-	TRBJ2-1	-	CASSLRTLKNNEQFF	TGTGCCAGCAGCTTGCGGACTCTAAAGAACAATGAGCAGTTCTTC
TRBV18	-	TRBJ1-1	-	CASSPIQGGLGTEAFF	TGTGCCAGCTCACCCATACAGGGCGGGCTGGGCACTGAAGCTTTCTTT
TRBV7-6	-	TRBJ1-3	-	CASSLAPSTTGNTIYF	TGTGCCAGCAGCTTAGCCCCTTCAACGACGGGAAACACCATATATTTT
TRBV6-1	-	TRBJ1-6	-	CASSGIVAWDNSPLHF	TGTGCCAGCAGTGGGATTGTGGCCTGGGATAATTCACCCCTCCACTTT